This is a list of T cell receptor beta chains from one sample in a study of T cells in pancreatic ductal adenocarcinoma. TCRdb's table, derived via immunoSEQ multiplex PCR, lists solely in-frame clones and lacks some. The repertoire holds 85,000 to 120,000 clones, about 95% seen once, with less than 4% in the top ten. Sequencing used PBMCs. The receptors stem from a human donor with pancreatic ductal adenocarcinoma. The CDR3 runs from the conserved cysteine through the conserved F or W. The order of the fields is V gene, clone size, D gene, J gene, CDR3 protein, CDR3 DNA. A D gene is named only where the DNA matches it firmly. Only part of the rows carry a size: once, few, many, or a class if the clone is expanded.

TRBV7-9	once	NA	TRBJ2-2	CASSPQAGELFF	TGTGCCAGCAGCCCCCAGGCCGGGGAGCTGTTTTTT
TRBV10-3	NA	TRBD1	TRBJ1-1	CAISGGQGMTEAFF	TGTGCCATCTCTGGGGGACAGGGGATGACTGAAGCTTTCTTT
TRBV7-9	NA	NA	TRBJ2-2	CASSPVRESRSTGELFF	TGTGCCAGCAGCCCCGTAAGGGAGAGTAGGAGCACCGGGGAGCTGTTTTTT
TRBV28	NA	NA	TRBJ2-5	CASSLRDIQETQYF	TGTGCCAGCAGTCTTCGGGACATCCAAGAGACCCAGTACTTC
TRBV7-2	NA	NA	TRBJ1-2	CASSLPGRHGYTF	TGTGCCAGCAGCTTACCTGGCAGGCATGGCTACACCTTC
TRBV28	NA	TRBD1	TRBJ1-5	CASSWRRRRDRVGSGSNQPQHF	TGTGCCAGCAGCTGGAGGCGTCGCCGGGACAGGGTCGGGTCAGGTAGCAATCAGCCCCAGCATTTT
TRBV6-5	NA	NA	TRBJ1-4	CASRYSTQNEKLFF	TGTGCCAGCAGATATTCGACACAGAATGAAAAACTGTTTTTT
TRBV7-9	NA	TRBD2	TRBJ2-5	CASSLGGGRGETQYF	TGTGCCAGCAGCTTAGGAGGCGGGAGGGGAGAGACCCAGTACTTC
TRBV5-1	NA	TRBD2	TRBJ2-3	CASSLAVLAGTTDTQYF	TGCGCCAGCAGCTTGGCCGTCCTAGCGGGAACCACAGATACGCAGTATTTT
TRBV7-8	NA	NA	TRBJ1-2	CASSPTPDSTGYTF	TGTGCCAGCAGCCCAACTCCGGACAGTACTGGCTACACCTTC
TRBV30	NA	NA	TRBJ2-1	CAWDRDFSSEQFF	TGTGCCTGGGACCGGGACTTTAGCTCTGAGCAGTTCTTC
TRBV19	NA	NA	TRBJ1-2	CASSIAFGGLNYGYTF	TGTGCCAGTAGTATTGCGTTCGGGGGACTGAACTATGGCTACACCTTC
TRBV7-8	NA	NA	TRBJ2-1	CASSPGTLNEQFF	TGTGCCAGCAGCCCCGGGACTTTAAATGAGCAGTTCTTC
TRBV7-6	NA	TRBD2	TRBJ2-1	CASSLGTSEANEQFF	TGTGCCAGCAGCTTGGGGACTAGTGAGGCAAATGAGCAGTTCTTC
TRBV6-4	NA	TRBD1	TRBJ2-3	CASKEGQGADTQYF	TGTGCCAGCAAGGAGGGACAGGGGGCAGATACGCAGTATTTT
TRBV28	NA	NA	TRBJ1-1	CASRVQGRTEAFF	TGTGCCAGCAGAGTACAGGGTCGGACTGAAGCTTTCTTT
TRBV27	NA	TRBD1	TRBJ2-7	CASSWGPGQVEEQYF	TGTGCCAGCAGTTGGGGACCGGGACAGGTGGAAGAACAGTACTTC
TRBV5-1	NA	NA	TRBJ2-3	CASSFERAVVDTQYF	TGCGCCAGCAGCTTCGAGCGGGCGGTGGTAGATACGCAGTATTTT
TRBV7-9	NA	NA	TRBJ2-5	CASSRTTGRETQYF	TGTGCCAGCAGCCGTACCACAGGGCGGGAGACCCAGTACTTC
TRBV5-1	NA	TRBD2	TRBJ2-4	CASSLTGVAGEWDIQYF	TGCGCCAGCAGCTTAACAGGGGTAGCGGGAGAGTGGGACATTCAGTACTTC
TRBV6-5	NA	TRBD2	TRBJ2-5	CASSYSYGAGAETQYF	TGTGCCAGCAGTTACTCGTATGGAGCGGGAGCAGAGACCCAGTACTTC
TRBV2	NA	NA	TRBJ2-2	CASNKRTNTGELFF	TGTGCCAGCAATAAGCGGACGAACACCGGGGAGCTGTTTTTT